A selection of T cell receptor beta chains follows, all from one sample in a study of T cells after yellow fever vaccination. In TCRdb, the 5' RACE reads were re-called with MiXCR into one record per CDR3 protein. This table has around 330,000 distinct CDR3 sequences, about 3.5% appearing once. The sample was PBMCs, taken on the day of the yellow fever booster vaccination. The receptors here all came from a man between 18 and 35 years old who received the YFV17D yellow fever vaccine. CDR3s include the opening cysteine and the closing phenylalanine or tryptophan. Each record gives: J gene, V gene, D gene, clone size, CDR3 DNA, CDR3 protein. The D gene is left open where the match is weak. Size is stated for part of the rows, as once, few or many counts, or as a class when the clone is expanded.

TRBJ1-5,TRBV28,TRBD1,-,TGTGCCAGCATACAGGGGATCAATCAGCCCCAGCATTTT,CASIQGINQPQHF
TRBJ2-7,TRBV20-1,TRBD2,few,TGCAGTGCTCTTAGCGGGGACGAGCAGTACTTC,CSALSGDEQYF
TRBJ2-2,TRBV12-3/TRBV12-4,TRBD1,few,TGTGCCAGCACCCGAACCGACAGGGGAAATGCCGGGGAGCTGTTTTTT,CASTRTDRGNAGELFF
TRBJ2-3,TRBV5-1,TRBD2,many,TGCGCCAGCAGCTTGGGGCCTAGCGGGGGGCCCACAGATACGCAGTATTTT,CASSLGPSGGPTDTQYF
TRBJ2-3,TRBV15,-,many,TGTGCCACCAGCAGACGGCCCACAGATACGCAGTATTTT,CATSRRPTDTQYF
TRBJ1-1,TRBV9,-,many,TGTGCCAGCAGCTCATATTACCGCGGACAGAACACTGAAGCTTTCTTT,CASSSYYRGQNTEAFF
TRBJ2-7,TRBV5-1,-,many,TGCGCCAGCAGCCCTTACTACGAGCAGTACTTC,CASSPYYEQYF
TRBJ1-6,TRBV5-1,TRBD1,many,TGCGCCAGCAGCTTGGCCGGGACAGGCTCTTCACCCCTCCACTTT,CASSLAGTGSSPLHF
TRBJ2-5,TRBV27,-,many,TGTGCCAGCAGTTTGGCGGACGGATACCAAGAGACCCAGTACTTC,CASSLADGYQETQYF
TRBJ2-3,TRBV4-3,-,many,TGCGCCAGCAGCAGCTCCGGGACCATCACAGATACGCAGTATTTT,CASSSSGTITDTQYF
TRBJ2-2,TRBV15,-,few,TGTGCCACCAGCGGCCCCCGAGAGGCCGGGGAGCTGTTTTTT,CATSGPREAGELFF
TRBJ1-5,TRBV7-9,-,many,TGTGCCAGCAGTAAAGGGGTCCAGCCCCAGCATTTT,CASSKGVQPQHF
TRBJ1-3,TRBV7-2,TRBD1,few,TGTGCCAGCAGCCGAGGGGGCCCTGGAAACACCATATATTTT,CASSRGGPGNTIYF
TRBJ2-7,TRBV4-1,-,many,TGCGCCAGCAGCCAAGCCCCAGGGGTCAAGGGGGAGCAGTACTTC,CASSQAPGVKGEQYF
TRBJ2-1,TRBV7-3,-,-,TGTGCCAGCAGCTTATTCCCCTGGGACATTCGTGAGCAGTTCTTC,CASSLFPWDIREQFF
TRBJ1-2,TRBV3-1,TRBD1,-,TGTGCCAGCAGCCTGCTGGGACAGGGAGGCTATGGCTACACCTTC,CASSLLGQGGYGYTF
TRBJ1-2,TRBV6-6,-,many,TGTGCCAGCACCCACACGGCGTTTGGCTACACCTTC,CASTHTAFGYTF
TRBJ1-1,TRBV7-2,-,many,TGTGCCAGCACTGGACAGAGGAACACTGAAGCTTTCTTT,CASTGQRNTEAFF
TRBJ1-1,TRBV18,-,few,TGTGCCAGCTCACGCCGTAGTGGGAACGCTGAAGCTTTCTTT,CASSRRSGNAEAFF
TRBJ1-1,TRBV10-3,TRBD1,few,TGTGCCATCAGTGGGCAGGGGGATTGGACTGAAGCTTTCTTT,CAISGQGDWTEAFF
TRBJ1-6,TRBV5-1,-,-,TGCGCCAGCAGCTTGGCCTCGGCCCCTGGGTCACCCCTCCACTTT,CASSLASAPGSPLHF
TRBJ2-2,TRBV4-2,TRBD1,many,TGTGCCAGCAGCGCGTCCGGGACAGGGAACACCGGGGAGCTGTTTTTT,CASSASGTGNTGELFF
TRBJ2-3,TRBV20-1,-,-,TGCAGTGGCGACTGGGATTTCACAGATACGCAGTATTTT,CSGDWDFTDTQYF
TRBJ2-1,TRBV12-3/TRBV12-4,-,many,TGTGCCAGCAGTGGGTGGGGGGAACCCTACAATGAGCAGTTCTTC,CASSGWGEPYNEQFF
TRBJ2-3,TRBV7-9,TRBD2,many,TGTGCCAGCAGAAAACTAGCGGACACAGATACGCAGTATTTT,CASRKLADTDTQYF
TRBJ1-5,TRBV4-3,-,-,TGCGCCAGCAGCCAAGATCACTCCGATTGGGCGCCCCAGCATTTT,CASSQDHSDWAPQHF
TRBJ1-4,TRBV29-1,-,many,TGCAGCGTTGAGGGGAAGGATGAAAAACTGTTTTTT,CSVEGKDEKLFF
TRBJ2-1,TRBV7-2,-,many,TGTGCCAGCAGCTTAGGGCCCCTATACAATGAGCAGTTCTTC,CASSLGPLYNEQFF
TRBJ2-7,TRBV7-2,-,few,TGTGCCAGCAGCTTACAGGGGTACTACGAGCAGTACTTC,CASSLQGYYEQYF
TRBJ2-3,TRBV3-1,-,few,TGTGCCAGCAGCCAAGTGGACGGGAGAGGCGCAGATACGCAGTATTTT,CASSQVDGRGADTQYF
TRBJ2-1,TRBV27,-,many,TGTGCCAGCAGTTTTTCGATGTCAGGGAGGCAGTTCTTC,CASSFSMSGRQFF
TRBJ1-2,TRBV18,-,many,TGTGCCAGCTCCCCGTCGGACTCCCGAGGGAGCACCTTC,CASSPSDSRGSTF
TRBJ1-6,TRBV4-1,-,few,TGCGCCAGCAGCCAAAACGGGACCCTCCACTTT,CASSQNGTLHF
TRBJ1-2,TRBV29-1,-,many,TGCAGCGTGGGGGGGGGCTATGGCTACACCTTC,CSVGGGYGYTF
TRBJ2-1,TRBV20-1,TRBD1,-,TGCAGTGCTAGAGATCGAGCCTCGGGACAGAGCCTCTACAATGAGCAGTTCTTC,CSARDRASGQSLYNEQFF
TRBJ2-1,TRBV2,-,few,TGTGCCTCCTCATTTGGAGGGAGTAGGGATGAGCAGTTCTTC,CASSFGGSRDEQFF
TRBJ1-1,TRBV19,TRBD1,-,TGTGCCAGTAGTATAGAGGCAGGGGGCGTCTACACTGAAGCTTTCTTT,CASSIEAGGVYTEAFF
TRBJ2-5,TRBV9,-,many,TGTGCCAGCAGCGTAGGGCCTACCTCCCAAGAGACCCAGTACTTC,CASSVGPTSQETQYF
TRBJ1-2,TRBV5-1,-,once,TGCGCCAGCAGCTTTGGCAAAAACTATGGCTACAACTTC,CASSFGKNYGYNF
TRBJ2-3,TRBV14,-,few,TGTGCCAGCAGCCAAATTGAGGGGGGGCCAGGAGATACGCAGTATTTT,CASSQIEGGPGDTQYF
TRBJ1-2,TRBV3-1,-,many,TGTGCCAGCAGCCAAGATGCGGGGTCCTATGGCTACACCTTC,CASSQDAGSYGYTF
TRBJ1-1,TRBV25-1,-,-,TGTGCCAGCCTAGACGGTAAAACTGAAGCTTTCTTT,CASLDGKTEAFF
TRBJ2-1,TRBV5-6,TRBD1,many,TGTGCCAGCAGCATTCCGGGACAGGCTTACAATGAGCAGTTCTTC,CASSIPGQAYNEQFF
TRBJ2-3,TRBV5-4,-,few,TGTGCCAGCAGCTTACAGGGAACAACTACAGATACGCAGTATTTT,CASSLQGTTTDTQYF
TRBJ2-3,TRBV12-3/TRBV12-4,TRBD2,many,TGTGCCAGCAGTTTAAGGGCGGGGGGAAGCACAGATACGCAGTATTTT,CASSLRAGGSTDTQYF
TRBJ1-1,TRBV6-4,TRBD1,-,TGTGCCAGCAGTAAGACAGGGGGCCGGGGCACTGAAGCTTTCTTT,CASSKTGGRGTEAFF
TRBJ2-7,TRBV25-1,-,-,TGTGCCACCAGCTGGGCCACCATCCACGAGCAGTACTTC,CATSWATIHEQYF
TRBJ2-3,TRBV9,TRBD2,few,TGTGCCAGCAGCGCTCTACTAGCGGGGGGGACAGATACGCAGTATTTT,CASSALLAGGTDTQYF
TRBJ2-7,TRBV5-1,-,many,TGCGCCAGCAGCTTTGCCAGCGGGTACGAGCAGTACTTC,CASSFASGYEQYF
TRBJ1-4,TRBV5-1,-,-,TGCGCCAGCAGCTTGGAAACAGGAACTAATGAAAAACTGTTTTTT,CASSLETGTNEKLFF
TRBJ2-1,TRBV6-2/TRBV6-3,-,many,TGTGCCAGCAGTCACCGCGCCGACGGTGAGCAGTTCTTC,CASSHRADGEQFF
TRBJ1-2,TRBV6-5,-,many,TGTGCCAGCAGTTACTCGAACGGGTTGTGGGGCTACACCTTC,CASSYSNGLWGYTF
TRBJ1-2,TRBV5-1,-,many,TGCGCCAGCGGACCTCCGGGGAGGCTCGTTGGCTACACCTTC,CASGPPGRLVGYTF